Presented here are 12 T cell receptor beta chains from one specimen sequenced in a study of Graves' ophthalmopathy and Graves' hyperthyroidism. For repertoire sequencing, the TCR beta CDR3 regions were amplified from RNA transcripts. An opening RT-PCR round employed HTBI primers and preceded a second-round multiplex PCR. From the multiplex PCR reads, TCRdb called clonotypes with MiXCR, one entry per CDR3 protein. This sample has around 1,200,000 distinct CDR3 sequences, with about 36% found just once. Sequences were obtained from peripheral blood or thyroid tissue (not recorded which). The receptors derive from an adult man with Graves' hyperthyroidism.

This clonotype showed up many times. The genes are TRBV20-1 and TRBJ2-7; 9 bases are shared with TRBD2. The junction had 6 bases not matched to a gene; V was cut back by 2 bases and J by 4 bases. The CDR3 extends over 14 amino acids. CDR1 and CDR2 (germline): DFQATT, SNEGSKA (reference sequence). The CDR3 bases are TGCAGTGCTAGAACCCTAGCGGGGACGTACGAGCAGTACTTC. Protein: CSARTLAGTYEQYF.

This clonotype has at least ten counts. This chain joins TRBV19 and TRBJ1-5; tentative D call: TRBD1 (6 bases). Germline V gene sequence: CDR1 LNHDA, CDR2 SQIVND (reference sequence). Trimming shortened V by 3 bases and J by 2 bases, and 14 bases separated the two germline ends. The CDR3 loop spans 16 amino acids. This CDR3 reads CASSIVTGSGNQPQHF. For the CDR3, the DNA is TGTGCCAGTAGTATTGTAACAGGGTCGGGCAATCAGCCCCAGCATTTT.

The V call is TRBV29-1, the J call TRBJ1-6, with TRBD1 as a possible D gene (5 bases). The V gene lost 4 bases and the J gene lost 7 bases, with 11 bases spanning the gap. This CDR3 has 13 amino acids. The germline CDR1 and CDR2 sequences are SQVTM and ANQGSEA. CDR3 residues: CSVGAGVNSPLHF. The CDR3 region has the DNA TGCAGCGTTGGAGCGGGGGTAAATTCACCCCTCCACTTT.

This chain links TRBV7-2 with TRBJ2-7, with 9 bases fitting TRBD1. There are 15 residues in the CDR3. V lost 5 bases, J lost 2 bases, and 7 bases stayed unmatched. Germline loops: CDR1 SGHTA, CDR2 FQGNSA. CDR3 amino acids: CASSMPGQGAYEQYF. CDR3 DNA: TGTGCCAGCAGCATGCCGGGACAGGGTGCCTACGAGCAGTACTTC.

In this sample, this clonotype turned up many times. V usage is TRBV11-2 and J usage is TRBJ2-6, with TRBD1 as a possible D gene (5 bases). In germline, CDR1 is SGHAT, CDR2 FQNNGV. CDR3 length: 14 residues. The V gene lost 5 bases and the J gene lost 3 bases, with 8 bases spanning the gap. In nucleotides, the CDR3 is TGTGCCAGCAGCCAGGGTGTTGGGGCCAACGTCCTGACTTTC. Its protein product is CASSQGVGANVLTF.

The chain uses TRBV7-9 and TRBJ1-5; 10 positions agree with TRBD1. The ends lost 1 base at V and 6 bases at J; junction bases unmatched: 6. The CDR3 sequence is 16 residues long. Germline V lookup: CDR1 SEHNR, CDR2 FQNEAQ (reference sequence). CDR3 protein: CASSLGRQGAGQPQHF. CDR3 DNA: TGTGCCAGCAGCTTAGGGAGACAGGGGGCGGGTCAGCCCCAGCATTTT.

CDR3: CAISLSGTKETQYF. Here the CDR3 DNA reads TGTGCCATCAGTTTATCCGGGACGAAAGAGACCCAGTACTTC. The rearrangement joins TRBV10-3 to TRBJ2-5; D may be TRBD1 or TRBD2 (5 bases each). The CDR3 sequence is 14 residues long. Deletions cut 5 bases from V and 3 bases from J, with 13 bases between. Germline V gene data show CDR1 as ENHRY and CDR2 as SYGVKD.

This clonotype was counted a few times. The V call is TRBV6-6, the J call TRBJ1-5; D gene unclear. Germline V gene data show CDR1 as MNHNY and CDR2 as SVGAGI (reference sequence). The CDR3 contains 13 residues. The V and J ends lost 7 bases and 3 bases respectively, with 10 bases between them. CDR3 loop: CASTRHDNQPQHF. CDR3 in DNA: TGTGCCAGCACGCGGCATGACAATCAGCCCCAGCATTTT.

This clonotype was recorded many times. The chain carries TRBV3-2 and TRBJ2-7. TRBV3-2 is a listed pseudogene. The CDR3 is made up of 16 amino acids. CDR3 nucleotides: TGTGCCAGCAGCCAAGCCGACCTCGGTGAACCCTACGAGCAGTACTTC. Its translation: CASSQADLGEPYEQYF.

The sample holds many counts of this clonotype. The chain couples TRBV12-3 or TRBV12-4 to TRBJ1-5; D not resolved. This CDR3 is built from 14 residues. Deletions cut 3 bases from V and 1 base from J, with 7 bases between. The CDR3 sequence is CASSLLSSNQPQHF. For the CDR3, the DNA is TGTGCCAGCAGTTTGTTGAGCAGCAATCAGCCCCAGCATTTT.

For this clonotype: A clone one base away is much larger, so this may be a read error. The chain couples TRBV7-2 to TRBJ2-5; D may be TRBD2 (5 bases). V was clipped by 6 bases and J by 5 bases, with 16 bases between them. This CDR3 contains 14 residues. CDR1 and CDR2 (germline): SGHTA, FQGNSA. Here the CDR3 reads CASRFARRVETQYF. Written as DNA, the CDR3 is TGTGCCAGCAGATTTGCACGGCGGGTGGAGACCCAGTACTTC.

The gene calls are TRBV12-3 or TRBV12-4 and TRBJ2-5, with a weak D call TRBD2 (6 bases). Trimming shortened V by 7 bases and J by 3 bases, and 18 bases separated the two germline ends. This CDR3 region has 15 residues. CDR3 DNA: TGTGCCAGCACCCTGGGACCCGGAGGGGAAGAGACCCAGTACTTC. It is translated as CASTLGPGGEETQYF.